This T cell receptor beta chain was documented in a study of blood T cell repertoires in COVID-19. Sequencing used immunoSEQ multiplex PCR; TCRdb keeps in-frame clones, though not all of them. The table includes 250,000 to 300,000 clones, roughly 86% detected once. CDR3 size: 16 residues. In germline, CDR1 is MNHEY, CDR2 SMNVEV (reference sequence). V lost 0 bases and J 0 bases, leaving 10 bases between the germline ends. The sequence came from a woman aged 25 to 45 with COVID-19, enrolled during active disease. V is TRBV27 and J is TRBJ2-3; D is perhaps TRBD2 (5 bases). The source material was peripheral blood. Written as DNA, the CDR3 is TGTGCCAGCAGTTTATCTTTACTAGGGAGCACAGATACGCAGTATTTT. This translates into CASSLSLLGSTDTQYF.